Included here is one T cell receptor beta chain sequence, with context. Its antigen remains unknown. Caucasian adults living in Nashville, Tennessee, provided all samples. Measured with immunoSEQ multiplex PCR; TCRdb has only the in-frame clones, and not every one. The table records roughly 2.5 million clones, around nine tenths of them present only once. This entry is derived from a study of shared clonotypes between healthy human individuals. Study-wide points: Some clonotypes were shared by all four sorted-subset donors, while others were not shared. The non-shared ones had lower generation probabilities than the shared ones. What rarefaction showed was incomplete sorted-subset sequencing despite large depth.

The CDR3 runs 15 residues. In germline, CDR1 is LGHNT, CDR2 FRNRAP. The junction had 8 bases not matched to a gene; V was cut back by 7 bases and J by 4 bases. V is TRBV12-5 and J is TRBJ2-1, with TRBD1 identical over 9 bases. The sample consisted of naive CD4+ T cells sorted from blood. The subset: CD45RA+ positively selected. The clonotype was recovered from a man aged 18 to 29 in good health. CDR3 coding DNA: TGTGCTAGTGCCTTGGACAGGGGCCTATACAATGAGCAGTTCTTC. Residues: CASALDRGLYNEQFF. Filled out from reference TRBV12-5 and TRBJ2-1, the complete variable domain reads DARVTQTPRHKVTEMGQEVTMRCQPILGHNTVFWYRQTMMQGLELLAYFRNRAPLDDSGMPKDRFSAEMPDATLATLKIQPSEPRDSAVYFCASALDRGLYNEQFFGPGTRLTVL.